What follows describes a single TCR beta chain. Per germline, CDR1 MNHNS and CDR2 SASEGT. The V gene lost 3 bases and the J gene lost 3 bases, with 8 bases spanning the gap. This CDR3 spans 13 amino acids. This sample is drawn from a study of Graves' ophthalmopathy and Graves' hyperthyroidism. TCR beta CDR3 regions were amplified from RNA transcripts. Amplification began with first-round RT-PCR using HTBI primers, then second-round multiplex PCR was performed. TCRdb re-analysed the multiplex PCR reads in MiXCR, keeping a single row per CDR3 protein. The sample lists some 360,000 distinct CDR3 sequences; about a sixth were seen once. The PBMC fraction was derived from under 11 ml of fresh peripheral blood.

This sequence joins TRBV6-1 and TRBJ1-1; D is ambiguous. The sample taken for sequencing was peripheral blood. The sequence came from an adult woman with stable Graves' hyperthyroidism. CDR3 sequence: CASSETKHTEAFF. The CDR3 DNA follows: TGTGCCAGCAGTGAGACTAAACACACTGAAGCTTTCTTT.